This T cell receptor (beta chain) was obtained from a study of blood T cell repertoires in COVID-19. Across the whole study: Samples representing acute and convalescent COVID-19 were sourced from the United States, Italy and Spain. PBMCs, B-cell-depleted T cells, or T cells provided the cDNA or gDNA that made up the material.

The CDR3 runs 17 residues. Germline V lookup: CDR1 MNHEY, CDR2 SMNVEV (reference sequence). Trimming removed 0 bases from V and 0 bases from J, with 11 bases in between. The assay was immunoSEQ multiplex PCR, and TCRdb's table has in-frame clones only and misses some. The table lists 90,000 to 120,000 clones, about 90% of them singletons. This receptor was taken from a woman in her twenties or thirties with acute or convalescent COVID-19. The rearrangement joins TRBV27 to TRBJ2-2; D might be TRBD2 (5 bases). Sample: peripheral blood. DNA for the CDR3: TGTGCCAGCAGTTTATCGCCGGGATTCGCGAACACCGGGGAGCTGTTTTTT. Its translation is CASSLSPGFANTGELFF.